Listed here are 12 T cell receptor beta chains from one sample, sequenced in a study of T cell clonality in common variable immunodeficiency. Whole-study findings and limits: Common variable immunodeficiency TCR beta sequences reportedly had fewer deletions and N-nucleotide insertions.

The method was immunoSEQ multiplex PCR; TCRdb's version includes in-frame clones alone and lacks a portion of them. The sample gives 25,000 to 30,000 clones, none seen only once, and the top ten clones hold just over 3%. These TCRs are of unknown antigen specificity. Sample: peripheral blood mononuclear cells. The receptor source for this set is a human donor with common variable immunodeficiency.

This clone has ten or more counts. The CDR3 bases that were read are TGTGCCATCAGTGACATGCAAGAGACC. Encoded protein: CAISDMQET. The CDR3, in full, reads CAISDMQETQYF. This chain links TRBV10-3 with TRBJ2-5; D remains ambiguous. The missing CDR3 end, 3 residues past where the read stops, is filled in from the germline J gene. Germline V gene sequence: CDR1 ENHRY, CDR2 SYGVKD. The V and J ends lost 3 bases and 2 bases respectively, with 4 bases between them. The CDR3 has 12 residues.

This clone was observed a handful of times. The sequenced fragment ends 3 residues before the CDR3 boundary, so the rest is inferred from the germline J gene. The chain links TRBV19 to TRBJ1-1; TRBD1 matches 9 bases. This CDR3 comprises 16 residues. The trim removed 7 bases at V and 2 bases at J, leaving 11 bases unmatched. Germline-derived CDR1 and CDR2 are LNHDA and SQIVND (reference sequence). The covered CDR3 bases are TGTGCCAGTACCACGAAAGGGACAGGGTTAAACACTGAA. This gives the protein CASTTKGTGLNTE. The whole CDR3 sequence is CASTTKGTGLNTEAFF.

This clone was found a few times. The CDR3 end falls 3 residues outside the read, so it is completed with the germline J gene. The chain carries TRBV7-2 and TRBJ2-1; no definite D call. CDR1 and CDR2 (germline): SGHTA, FQGNSA. This CDR3 comprises 14 residues. The V end was cut by 1 base, the J end by 6 bases, with 10 bases between. CDR3 sequence reads: CASSLVFTPNEQFF. The DNA read from the CDR3 is TGTGCCAGCAGCTTAGTATTTACTCCCAATGAG.

The sample holds a few counts of this clone. The sequenced fragment ends 3 residues before the CDR3 boundary, so the rest is inferred from the germline J gene. The chain combines TRBV7-2 with TRBJ1-2, with 7 bases fitting TRBD1. V trimming: 6 bases; J trimming: 1 base; junction bases outside the gene matches: 5. Germline CDR1 and CDR2: SGHTA and FQGNSA. This CDR3 is built from 14 residues. The CDR3 reads CASRTGTYNYGYTF. The part of the CDR3 DNA that was read is TGTGCCAGCAGGACAGGGACCTATAACTATGGC.

Concerning this clone: Read sequence stops 3 residues before the CDR3 end, and the germline J gene provides the missing end. This chain uses TRBV7-9 with TRBJ2-7; 13 positions match TRBD2. V dropped 5 bases and J dropped 3; count of bases not matched to a gene: 4. This CDR3 has 15 amino acids. Germline V gene lookup returns CDR1 SEHNR and CDR2 FQNEAQ (reference sequence). Incomplete CDR3 DNA: TGTGCCAGCAGCCGGGGACTAGCGGGGATCTACGAG. The encoded protein is CASSRGLAGIYE. The full CDR3 is CASSRGLAGIYEQYF.

The sample holds a few counts of this clone. Read data end 3 residues before the CDR3 end; the end is taken from the germline J gene. V gene TRBV7-6 combines with J gene TRBJ2-1; D is undetermined. CDR1 SGHVS and CDR2 FNYEAQ come from the germline V gene. The CDR3 totals 16 residues. The V and J ends lost 0 bases and 8 bases respectively, with 17 bases between them. The CDR3 is CASSLAGVDPSDEQFF. The sequenced part of the CDR3 DNA is TGTGCCAGCAGCTTAGCAGGTGTTGATCCTTCTGATGAG.

Details on this clone: The sequenced fragment ends 3 residues before the CDR3 boundary, so the rest is inferred from the germline J gene. This chain links TRBV6-2 or TRBV6-3 with TRBJ1-5, with 7 bases matching TRBD1. V shed 7 bases, J shed 0 bases, and the junction held 6 bases outside the gene matches. This CDR3 is 15 amino acids long. Per the germline V gene, CDR1 is MNHEY and CDR2 is SVGEGT. The sequenced part of the CDR3 DNA is TGTGCCAGCACCACCCGGGACAGTAGCAATCAGCCC. Protein: CASTTRDSSNQP. From start to end, the CDR3 is CASTTRDSSNQPQHF.

As concerns this clone: The CDR3 end falls 3 residues outside the read, so it is completed with the germline J gene. The chain recombines TRBV2 with TRBJ1-3; perhaps TRBD1 as D (6 bases). The CDR3 sequence is 15 residues long. V shed 6 bases and J shed 8 bases, with 20 bases lying between them. Germline V lookup: CDR1 SNHLY, CDR2 FYNNEI. The CDR3 DNA, read in part, is TGTGCCAGCAGGGCTACAGGGTTCTCCGGGGACACC. Residues: CASRATGFSGDT. The whole CDR3 region reads CASRATGFSGDTIYF.

This clone was counted only a few times. The read gets to within 3 residues of the CDR3 end, and the germline J gene fills in the rest. The chain couples TRBV19 to TRBJ2-3, with D tentatively TRBD1 (5 bases). V was pared by 8 bases and J by 6 bases, with 9 bases between. CDR3 length: 11 amino acids. The germline V gene has CDR1 LNHDA and CDR2 SQIVND (reference sequence). Incomplete CDR3 DNA: TGTGCCAGTCGCAAGGGGGATACG. This translates into CASRKGDT. The whole CDR3 region reads CASRKGDTQYF.

This clone has just a few counts. Read coverage stops 3 residues before the CDR3 terminus; the germline J gene supplies the remainder. V is TRBV6-2 or TRBV6-3 and J is TRBJ2-3; D possibly corresponds to TRBD1 (6 bases). Germline V gene sequence: CDR1 MNHEY, CDR2 SVGEGT. CDR3 length: 12 amino acids. The CDR3 sequence is CASSRTQGTQYF. Incomplete CDR3 DNA: TGTGCCAGCTCCCGGACCCAGGGGACG.

As to this clone: The read gets to within 3 residues of the CDR3 end, and the germline J gene fills in the rest. This chain joins TRBV11-1 and TRBJ2-7; 7 bases are shared with TRBD1. This CDR3 comprises 14 residues. With V trimmed by 3 bases and J by 5 bases, 7 bases remained unmatched. Per the germline V gene, CDR1 is SGHAT and CDR2 is FQDESV (reference sequence). The CDR3 spells CASSFRQGRDEQYF. The sequenced CDR3 bases are TGTGCCAGCAGCTTCCGACAGGGACGTGACGAG.

As regards this clone: The read ends 3 residues early relative to the CDR3; the germline J gene fills the gap. J is TRBJ1-5 and V is TRBV19, with TRBD1 as a possible D gene (6 bases). Trimming removed 5 bases from V and 5 bases from J, with 13 bases in between. CDR3 length: 14 residues. Germline V gives CDR1 LNHDA, CDR2 SQIVND (reference sequence). The CDR3 loop reads CASSSTGLHQPQHF. The CDR3 bases that were read are TGTGCCAGTAGTTCTACAGGGTTGCATCAGCCC.